The entry below gives a single T cell receptor beta chain sequence along with its context. Its antigen is undetermined. Measured with immunoSEQ multiplex PCR; TCRdb has only the in-frame clones, and not every one. This table has some 150,000 clones, about 91% appearing once. The data are from a study of T cell responses to AZD1222 COVID-19 vaccine. Findings of the study overall: As reported, nearly half of all spike-specific TCRs target variant regions that are unmutated. The donors showed a predominance of white British ancestry and of females, with possible underestimation of clonal diversity.

Germline V CDR1 and CDR2: SEHNR, FQNEAQ (reference sequence). This CDR3 is built from 15 residues. V lost 1 base and J lost 9, with 13 bases in between. V gene TRBV7-9 combines with J gene TRBJ1-6, with D uncertain. The material was peripheral blood, obtained 28 days after the second AZD1222 dose. The source is an adult who received the AZD1222 COVID-19 vaccine. CDR3 amino acids: CASSLVATKSSPLHF. CDR3 sequence (DNA): TGTGCCAGCAGCTTAGTGGCGACTAAGAGTTCACCCCTCCACTTT.